The T cell receptor (beta chain) described here comes from a study of CD8 T cells in ankylosing spondylitis. The CDR3 is 17 amino acids. Unmatched junction bases numbered 13, after V lost 0 bases and J lost 5 bases. In germline, CDR1 is SQVTM, CDR2 ANQGSEA. Quantitative 5'-RACE was performed with molecular barcodes, and it yielded the TCR beta libraries. Each CDR3 protein gets one entry after TCRdb re-called the 5' RACE reads with MiXCR. The sample lists 310,000 or so distinct CDR3 sequences, about 20% occurring once. Study findings and constraints: For ankylosing spondylitis blood, a TCR beta motif of about 8 highly homologous variants appeared characteristic.

This clonotype was counted only a few times. Its antigen is currently unknown. This TCR came from a male donor with ankylosing spondylitis or in good health (not recorded which). The sample was blood, either unsorted or a sorted T cell fraction (not recorded which). This chain uses TRBV29-1 with TRBJ2-5; TRBD1 matches 9 bases. The CDR3 DNA reads TGCAGCGTTGAAGACCGAGGGAGAGACAGGGGGTATGAGACCCAGTACTTC. Its protein product is CSVEDRGRDRGYETQYF.